Listed below are T cell receptor beta chains from one sample, sequenced in a study of graft-versus-host responses after intestinal transplantation. TCRdb's table, derived via immunoSEQ multiplex PCR, lists solely in-frame clones and lacks some. The sample lists 98,000 or so clones, roughly 87% occurring once. Antigens for these TCRs are unknown. Sequenced here: unstimulated CD4+ T cells sorted from spleen or lymph node cells, sampled before intestinal transplant. The receptors stem from a human donor who received an intestinal transplant. Each CDR3 is given with its conserved first and last residue. Fields, in order: D gene, clone size, J gene, V gene, CDR3 length, CDR3 protein, CDR3 DNA. D genes are given only for firm matches. Clone size is stated in some rows and not others, as once, few, many or a class when expanded.

TRBD1 | NA | TRBJ2-7 | TRBV7-9 | 14 | CASSRDRVAYEQYF | TGTGCCAGCAGCCGGGACAGGGTTGCCTACGAGCAGTACTTC
TRBD1 | NA | TRBJ2-7 | TRBV7-2 | 15 | CASSSPGTARYEQYF | TGTGCCAGCAGCTCCCCCGGGACAGCGAGGTACGAGCAGTACTTC
NA | NA | TRBJ1-2 | TRBV7-5 | 15 | CVRSSRTGDNYGYTF | TGTGTCAGAAGCAGCCGGACAGGGGATAACTATGGCTACACCTTC
TRBD1 | NA | TRBJ2-3 | TRBV12-5 | 14 | CASGFRQGADTQYF | TGTGCTAGTGGTTTCAGACAGGGTGCAGATACGCAGTATTTT
TRBD2 | NA | TRBJ2-3 | TRBV30 | 12 | CAWSLGGDTQYF | TGTGCCTGGAGTCTCGGGGGGGATACGCAGTATTTT
NA | NA | TRBJ2-1 | TRBV4-1 | 15 | CASSQDLNRKPSGFF | TGCGCCAGCAGCCAAGATCTGAATCGTAAGCCGTCGGGGTTCTTC
TRBD2 | NA | TRBJ2-6 | TRBV7-2 | 18 | CASSYPPGLPSGANVLTF | TGTGCCAGCAGCTACCCACCGGGACTACCCTCTGGGGCCAACGTCCTGACTTTC
NA | NA | TRBJ2-7 | TRBV6-1 | 13 | CASSVGSSYEQYF | TGTGCCAGCAGTGTAGGGTCCTCCTACGAGCAGTACTTC
TRBD1 | NA | TRBJ2-7 | TRBV27 | 14 | CASSLLGGRYEQYF | TGTGCCAGCAGTTTACTAGGGGGCCGGTACGAGCAGTACTTC
NA | NA | TRBJ1-1 | TRBV6-5 | 13 | CASSVYGFPEAFF | TGTGCCAGCAGTGTTTATGGGTTCCCTGAAGCTTTCTTT
NA | NA | TRBJ1-1 | TRBV11-1 | 13 | CASSSRLNTEAFF | TGTGCCAGCAGCTCGAGGCTGAACACTGAAGCTTTCTTT
TRBD1 | NA | TRBJ2-7 | TRBV6-5 | 14 | CASRLGQGAGEQYF | TGTGCCAGCAGGTTAGGACAGGGGGCGGGGGAGCAGTACTTC
TRBD1 | NA | TRBJ2-5 | TRBV6-1 | 14 | CAARDRGRGETQYF | TGTGCCGCCCGGGACAGGGGGCGCGGGGAGACCCAGTACTTC
TRBD2 | NA | TRBJ2-7 | TRBV13 | 17 | CASSLGLLAGGPYEQYF | TGTGCCAGCAGCTTAGGCCTATTAGCGGGGGGACCCTACGAGCAGTACTTC
NA | NA | TRBJ2-3 | TRBV6-5 | 15 | CASSYSNQAHDTQYF | TGTGCCAGCAGTTACTCGAATCAAGCACACGATACGCAGTATTTT
TRBD1 | NA | TRBJ2-7 | TRBV10-1 | 15 | CASSEGGDPPYEQYF | TGCGCCAGCAGTGAAGGGGGCGATCCACCGTACGAGCAGTACTTC
NA | once | TRBJ1-2 | TRBV6-6 | 14 | CASSYSGNNYGYTF | TGTGCCAGCAGTTACTCCGGCAATAACTATGGCTACACCTTC
TRBD2 | once | TRBJ2-1 | TRBV7-3 | 19 | CASSLRGGLAASSYNEQFF | TGTGCCAGCAGCTTAAGGGGGGGACTAGCGGCGAGCTCCTACAATGAGCAGTTCTTC
NA | NA | TRBJ2-5 | TRBV5-1 | 14 | CASARQAGWETQYF | TGCGCCAGCGCTCGACAGGCAGGATGGGAGACCCAGTACTTC
NA | NA | TRBJ1-2 | TRBV30 | 11 | CAWNREYGYTF | TGTGCCTGGAATAGGGAGTATGGCTACACCTTC
TRBD2 | once | TRBJ2-1 | TRBV29-1 | 17 | CSVVTSGGSLSYNEQFF | TGCAGCGTCGTTACTAGCGGGGGGTCCCTCTCCTACAATGAGCAGTTCTTC
TRBD2 | NA | TRBJ2-1 | TRBV6-5 | 16 | CASSFGGLAGYNEQFF | TGTGCCAGCAGTTTCGGTGGGCTAGCGGGTTACAATGAGCAGTTCTTC
NA | NA | TRBJ1-2 | TRBV5-1 | 15 | CASSLDPTSLYGYTF | TGCGCCAGCAGCTTGGACCCCACGAGCCTCTATGGCTACACCTTC
NA | few | TRBJ1-4 | TRBV11-2 | 15 | CASSFTNSGAEKLFF | TGTGCCAGCAGCTTCACGAACAGCGGCGCTGAAAAACTGTTTTTT
NA | few | TRBJ2-7 | TRBV6-6 | 13 | CASSYSGIPGQYF | TGTGCCAGCAGTTACTCCGGGATACCAGGGCAGTACTTC
TRBD1 | NA | TRBJ2-7 | TRBV7-9 | 14 | CASSLQTGGNEQYF | TGTGCCAGCAGCTTACAAACAGGGGGTAACGAGCAGTACTTC
NA | NA | TRBJ1-6 | TRBV21-1 | 20 | CASSKVGDRGLSSYNSPLHF | TGTGCCAGCAGCAAAGTAGGGGACAGGGGCCTAAGCTCCTATAATTCACCCCTCCACTTT
TRBD1 | once | TRBJ2-3 | TRBV5-4 | 18 | CASSFKVAGTGLTDTQYF | TGTGCCAGCAGCTTTAAAGTTGCGGGGACAGGGTTGACAGATACGCAGTATTTT
NA | NA | TRBJ2-4 | TRBV6-5 | 15 | CASSPTGVAKNIQYF | TGTGCCAGCAGTCCAACAGGAGTAGCCAAAAACATTCAGTACTTC